Below, 27 T cell receptor beta chains from the same sample are listed, as sequenced in a study of blood T cells in healthy people across ages. Primed by a sample-barcoded 5' primer and a J-beta primer mix, a second PCR proceeded for about 7 to 11 cycles. TCRdb itself ran the 5' RACE reads through MiXCR, one entry per CDR3 protein. The sample records hundreds of thousands of distinct CDR3 sequences, about 30% being singletons. The sample consisted of blood. The receptors were sampled from a woman at least 80 years old in good health.

The chain joins TRBV20-1 to TRBJ1-5; D is unresolved. The V end was cut by 1 base, the J end by 5 bases, with 3 bases between. Germline assignment: CDR1 DFQATT and CDR2 SNEGSKA (reference sequence). CDR3 length equals 11 residues. CDR3 sequence: CSARGHQPQHF. The CDR3 DNA is TGCAGTGCTAGAGGGCATCAGCCCCAGCATTTT.

J is TRBJ2-1 and V is TRBV6-2 or TRBV6-3, with D perhaps TRBD1 or TRBD2 (5 bases each). The CDR3 runs to 17 residues. V lost 4 bases and J lost 10, with 26 bases in between. Germline CDR1 and CDR2: MNHEY and SVGEGT. The CDR3 DNA sequence: TGTGCCAGCAGTTTACGACCTGGGACCGAGTTAGCTTACGAGCAGTTCTTC. It translates to CASSLRPGTELAYEQFF.

At least ten counts were recorded for this clonotype. The chain uses TRBV29-1 and TRBJ1-1; 7 nucleotides align to TRBD1. V trimming: 5 bases; J trimming: 3 bases; junction bases outside the gene matches: 6. Germline V CDR1 and CDR2: SQVTM, ANQGSEA. This CDR3 is 13 amino acids long. CDR3 amino acids: CSVTTGMDTEAFF. CDR3 DNA: TGCAGCGTTACGACAGGGATGGACACTGAAGCTTTCTTT. The full variable domain, its missing parts supplied by reference TRBV29-1 and TRBJ1-1, is SAVISQKPSRDICQRGTSLTIQCQVDSQVTMMFWYRQQPGQSLTLIATANQGSEATYESGFVIDKFPISRPNLTFSTLTVSNMSPEDSSIYLCSVTTGMDTEAFFGQGTRLTVV.

The genes are TRBV29-1 and TRBJ2-1, with unresolved D. The CDR3 spans 11 residues. Trimming took off 7 bases at V and 4 bases at J, with 8 bases between the two ends. Germline V gene lookup returns CDR1 SQVTM and CDR2 ANQGSEA. The CDR3: CSAPKYNEQFF. DNA of the CDR3: TGCAGCGCCCCCAAATACAATGAGCAGTTCTTC.

The chain uses TRBV7-2 and TRBJ2-4; perhaps TRBD1 as D (5 bases). This CDR3 comprises 15 residues. Germline V gene lookup returns CDR1 SGHTA and CDR2 FQGNSA. With 6 bases removed from V and 1 base from J, the gap between germline ends came to 13 bases. The CDR3 protein is CASSNRQFAKNIQYF. In nucleotides, the CDR3 is TGTGCCAGCAGTAATAGACAGTTTGCCAAAAACATTCAGTACTTC.

This clonotype was seen a few times. The rearrangement uses TRBV20-1 and TRBJ1-1; D not certain. Germline lookup yields CDR1 DFQATT and CDR2 SNEGSKA (reference sequence). This CDR3 is 12 amino acids long. The V end lost 2 bases, the J end lost 0 bases, and 4 bases lay between the germline ends. The CDR3 DNA is TGCAGTGCTAGAAGAATGAACACTGAAGCTTTCTTT. It translates to CSARRMNTEAFF.

The V call is TRBV20-1, the J call TRBJ2-3, with D perhaps given as TRBD1 or TRBD2 (5 bases each). Germline V lookup: CDR1 DFQATT, CDR2 SNEGSKA (reference sequence). CDR3 length: 14 amino acids. Between the trimmed V and J ends, which lost 5 bases and 1 base, there was a span of 13 bases. CDR3 sequence reads: CSAQTGPGTDTQYF. The CDR3 DNA follows: TGCAGTGCTCAAACGGGGCCTGGCACAGATACGCAGTATTTT.

In its sample, this clonotype was seen many times. The chain employs TRBV20-1 and TRBJ2-5, with a possible D match to TRBD1 (6 bases). CDR3 length equals 11 residues. The germline V gene encodes CDR1 DFQATT and CDR2 SNEGSKA (reference sequence). With 2 bases removed from V and 11 bases from J, the gap between germline ends came to 12 bases. The DNA of the CDR3 is TGCAGTGCTAGACAGGGGAATGAGCAGTACTTC. This translates into CSARQGNEQYF.

The V call is TRBV20-1, the J call TRBJ2-3; D remains unclear. This CDR3 is 15 amino acids long. Deletions cut 5 bases from V and 6 bases from J, with 21 bases between. CDR1 is DFQATT, CDR2 SNEGSKA, per germline (reference sequence). CDR3 residues: CSAPGTHPTFDTQYF. DNA of the CDR3: TGCAGTGCTCCAGGCACCCACCCGACGTTCGATACGCAGTATTTT.

The table lists this clonotype with a count of one. This clone may be a read error of a much larger clone one base away. The gene calls are TRBV20-1 and TRBJ2-1, with TRBD2 identical over 10 bases. There are 14 residues in the CDR3. Unmatched junction bases numbered 8, after V lost 6 bases and J lost 6 bases. The V gene's germline CDR1 is DFQATT and CDR2 SNEGSKA (reference sequence). CDR3 amino acids: CSAPEQRGGNEQFF. In nucleotides, the CDR3 is TGCAGTGCACCAGAGCAGCGGGGGGGCAATGAGCAGTTCTTC.

In regard to this clonotype: Being one base from a much bigger clone, this may be a read error. The chain is built from TRBV6-2 or TRBV6-3 and TRBJ1-2; D is unclear. In germline, CDR1 is MNHEY, CDR2 SVGEGT. V shed 10 bases and J shed 8 bases, with 20 bases lying between them. CDR3 size: 13 residues. CDR3 loop: CANTTVLNPGYTF. The CDR3 bases are TGTGCCAACACCACGGTCCTAAACCCGGGCTACACCTTC.

There are many counts of this clonotype. This sequence joins TRBV20-1 and TRBJ2-7; 10 nucleotides match TRBD1. Germline CDR1 reads DFQATT; CDR2 reads SNEGSKA (reference sequence). Germline trimming cut 4 bases from V and 7 bases from J; bases unmatched to any gene: 4. The CDR3 has 12 residues. DNA of the CDR3: TGCAGTGCTACGGACAGGGGGGATGAGCAGTACTTC. This encodes CSATDRGDEQYF.

This clonotype was seen repeatedly, ten times or more. V and J are TRBV20-1 and TRBJ2-4; TRBD2 agrees at 8 bases. From germline, CDR1 is DFQATT and CDR2 SNEGSKA (reference sequence). The ends lost 7 bases at V and 7 bases at J; junction bases unmatched: 15. The CDR3 is made up of 15 amino acids. The CDR3: CSVEPPGGRENIQYF. The CDR3, as DNA: TGCAGTGTGGAGCCCCCGGGAGGGAGGGAGAACATTCAGTACTTC.

This clonotype was seen a few times. The chain is built from TRBV9 and TRBJ1-2; 7 bases are a match to TRBD1. Germline-derived CDR1 and CDR2 are SGDLS and YYNGEE. V lost 3 bases, J lost 2 bases, and 13 bases stayed unmatched. The CDR3 contains 17 residues. CDR3 in amino acids: CASSASQGVSTNYGYTF. DNA of the CDR3: TGTGCCAGCAGCGCTTCCCAGGGGGTCTCAACCAACTATGGCTACACCTTC.

Only a few counts were recorded for this clonotype. This may come from a read error, since a much larger clone is one base off. V and J are TRBV12-3 or TRBV12-4 and TRBJ2-7, with D possibly TRBD2 on 5 matching bases. The V end was cut by 2 bases, the J end by 6 bases, with 11 bases between. The CDR3 has 13 amino acids. The DNA for the CDR3 is TGTGCCAGCAGTTTAACCGAAGGGAGCGAGCAGTACTTC. Its translation is CASSLTEGSEQYF.

To note about this clonotype: A much more abundant neighbour one base away suggests this may be a read error. The chain has TRBV20-1 and TRBJ2-1, with D maybe TRBD1 (7 bases). V was trimmed by 3 bases and J by 13 bases, leaving 25 bases between them. CDR1 is DFQATT, CDR2 SNEGSKA, per germline (reference sequence). The length of the CDR3 is 15 residues. Here the CDR3 DNA reads TGCAGTGCTAGCTCGGGGGTAGGGGGCCTGGAGACCCAGTTCTTC. It specifies CSASSGVGGLETQFF.

This clonotype was picked up many times. This chain uses TRBV7-9 with TRBJ2-7; TRBD1 matches at 9 bases. The CDR3 loop spans 14 amino acids. V lost 5 bases and J lost 3; bases outside the gene matches: 5. Per germline, CDR1 SEHNR and CDR2 FQNEAQ (reference sequence). CDR3 in DNA: TGTGCCAGCAGCGCCGGGACAGGGAGCTACGAGCAGTACTTC. Translating gives CASSAGTGSYEQYF.

This clonotype was observed at least ten times. The J gene is TRBJ1-4, the V gene TRBV5-1; 10 nucleotides line up with TRBD1. The CDR3 has 14 amino acids. Germline lookup yields CDR1 SGHRS and CDR2 YFSETQ. After removal of 4 bases from V and 5 bases from J, the junction contained 2 bases not matched to a gene. The CDR3 loop reads CASSAGQGNEKLFF. CDR3 bases: TGCGCCAGCAGCGCGGGACAGGGGAATGAAAAACTGTTTTTT.

This clonotype was detected only a few times. The rearrangement links TRBV7-8 to TRBJ1-5; 12 bases line up with TRBD1. The CDR3 covers 18 residues. With 5 bases clipped from V and 3 bases from J, the junction kept 11 bases outside the gene matches. CDR1 is SGHVS, CDR2 FQNEAQ, per germline. Written as DNA, the CDR3 is TGTGCCAGCAGCCTGCGGGACAGGGGGCTAAATCCCAATCAGCCCCAGCATTTT. This codes for CASSLRDRGLNPNQPQHF. The full variable domain, in which reference TRBV7-8 and TRBJ1-5 provide the parts outside the CDR3, is GAGVSQSPRYKVAKRGQDVALRCDPISGHVSLFWYQQALGQGPEFLTYFQNEAQLDKSGLPSDRFFAERPEGSVSTLKIQRTQQEDSAVYLCASSLRDRGLNPNQPQHFGDGTRLSIL.

This clonotype was seen ten or more times. V is TRBV20-1 and J is TRBJ2-5, with D perhaps TRBD1 or TRBD2 (5 bases each). The CDR3 loop spans 16 amino acids. The V end lost 5 bases, the J end lost 2 bases, and 21 bases lay between the germline ends. Germline V gene data show CDR1 as DFQATT and CDR2 as SNEGSKA (reference sequence). The CDR3, as DNA: TGCAGTGCTCGCTACCCCGGGGCTGGAGGTCAAGAGACCCAGTACTTC. Amino acid sequence: CSARYPGAGGQETQYF.

The rearrangement joins TRBV12-3 or TRBV12-4 to TRBJ1-5; TRBD1 matches 8 bases. The CDR3 runs 15 residues. V was clipped by 6 bases and J by 4 bases; unmatched bases: 8. The CDR3 loop reads CASRAGQGRNQPQHF. The CDR3 bases are TGTGCCAGCAGAGCCGGACAGGGCAGGAATCAGCCCCAGCATTTT.

About this clonotype itself: It may be a read error: a sequence one base away is much more abundant. The V call is TRBV12-3 or TRBV12-4, the J call TRBJ2-3, with 9 nucleotides matching TRBD1. The CDR3 spans 14 residues. V lost 6 bases to trimming and J lost 4 bases; unmatched junction nucleotides: 5. The CDR3 loop reads CASRRQGDADTQYF. CDR3 nucleotides: TGTGCCAGCAGGAGACAGGGGGACGCAGATACGCAGTATTTT.

This clonotype was picked up many times. The rearrangement links TRBV6-5 to TRBJ1-1; D might be TRBD1 (5 bases). Looked up from germline, CDR1 is MNHEY and CDR2 is SVGAGI. The CDR3 extends over 12 amino acids. Trimming took 8 bases from V and 10 from J, leaving 17 bases between them. The CDR3, as DNA: TGTGCCAGCTCATACCGGGCAGGGAGAGCTTTCTTT. It specifies CASSYRAGRAFF.

About this clonotype itself: A read error is possible here, since a much larger clone lies one base away. V is TRBV5-1 and J is TRBJ2-2; D perhaps matches TRBD1 (6 bases). Trimming removed 4 bases at V and 4 bases at J, with 14 bases between. Germline CDR1 reads SGHRS; CDR2 reads YFSETQ. The CDR3 contains 15 residues. The CDR3 DNA is TGCGCCAGCAGCCTCTCGGGACATACCACCGGGGAGCTGTTTTTT. Amino acids: CASSLSGHTTGELFF. Based on the CDR3 plus reference TRBV5-1 and TRBJ2-2, the full variable domain is KAGVTQTPRYLIKTRGQQVTLSCSPISGHRSVSWYQQTPGQGLQFLFEYFSETQRNKGNFPGRFSGRQFSNSRSEMNVSTLELGDSALYLCASSLSGHTTGELFFGEGSRLTVL.

This clonotype has a count of ten or more. The genes are TRBV6-2 or TRBV6-3 and TRBJ2-3; D is possibly TRBD1 (8 bases). V lost 2 bases and J 0 bases, leaving 15 bases between the germline ends. This CDR3 contains 17 residues. Germline V lookup: CDR1 MNHEY, CDR2 SVGEGT. CDR3 amino acids: CASSYAEQGGSTDTQYF. The CDR3 DNA follows: TGTGCCAGCAGTTACGCCGAACAGGGGGGGAGCACAGATACGCAGTATTTT.

With respect to this clonotype: The junction differs from germline at one of its ends, possibly a read error. The genes are TRBV7-6 and TRBJ2-2; a weak D match, TRBD2 (5 bases). The CDR3 totals 13 residues. Germline lookup yields CDR1 SGHVS and CDR2 FNYEAQ. For the CDR3, the DNA is TGTGCCAGCAGCTTATCGATGACCGGGGAGCGGTTTTTT. Protein product: CASSLSMTGERFF.

This clonotype has at least ten counts. This chain joins TRBV7-7 and TRBJ2-5, with D maybe TRBD2 (6 bases). The CDR3 spans 14 residues. Trimming removed 5 bases from V and 7 bases from J, with 17 bases in between. Germline V gene sequence: CDR1 SSHAT, CDR2 FNYEAQ (reference sequence). CDR3 sequence (DNA): TGTGCCAGCAGCGAGGAGGGACCCGGGCCGACCCAGTACTTC. Translating gives CASSEEGPGPTQYF.